Listed below are T cell receptor beta chains from one sample, sequenced in a study of blood T cells in healthy people across ages. A single record per CDR3 protein comes from TCRdb applying MiXCR to the 5' RACE reads. The sample yields over 1,200,000 distinct CDR3 sequences, 45% to 70% seen once. The specimen sequenced was blood. Every receptor here comes from a young man in good health. The CDR3 runs from the conserved cysteine through the conserved F or W. Each record gives: clone size, V gene, CDR3 protein. Clone sizes are given selectively: once, few, many, or a class where the clone is expanded.

clone_size: few
v_call: TRBV12-5
cdr3_aa: CASGLGRLARSSDEQYF

clone_size: few
v_call: TRBV4-1
cdr3_aa: CASSPTGTPGWPQHF

clone_size: once
v_call: TRBV11-2
cdr3_aa: CASSVRWLDNEQFF

clone_size: .
v_call: TRBV7-9
cdr3_aa: CASSLDEGQPQHF

clone_size: .
v_call: TRBV7-9
cdr3_aa: CASSLGRQGSNTEAFF

clone_size: once
v_call: TRBV6-2/TRBV6-3
cdr3_aa: CATQRRGPVNTEAFF

clone_size: .
v_call: TRBV29-1
cdr3_aa: CSVEASGLEQYF

clone_size: .
v_call: TRBV2
cdr3_aa: CASRIRRNSANYGYTF

clone_size: .
v_call: TRBV7-2
cdr3_aa: CASSPRSGGDYGELFF

clone_size: .
v_call: TRBV3-1
cdr3_aa: CASSLGAEGAWETQYF

clone_size: .
v_call: TRBV5-1
cdr3_aa: CASSLAQGLAGDEQFF

clone_size: .
v_call: TRBV6-5
cdr3_aa: CASSYSMGNQPQHF

clone_size: .
v_call: TRBV5-1
cdr3_aa: CASSYWTSGELFF

clone_size: .
v_call: TRBV4-3
cdr3_aa: CASSEGRFAMNTEAFF

clone_size: .
v_call: TRBV18
cdr3_aa: CASSPWAGVLTDTQYF

clone_size: .
v_call: TRBV27
cdr3_aa: CAIRRDGAYNEQFF

clone_size: once
v_call: TRBV12-3/TRBV12-4
cdr3_aa: CASSLRTEELFF

clone_size: few
v_call: TRBV29-1
cdr3_aa: CSVTGTGDYEQYF

clone_size: .
v_call: TRBV27
cdr3_aa: CASSSRLANYVQYF

clone_size: .
v_call: TRBV20-1
cdr3_aa: CSAPSGRSVNEQFF

clone_size: .
v_call: TRBV12-3/TRBV12-4
cdr3_aa: CASSSQLAGGIEQFF

clone_size: few
v_call: TRBV10-3
cdr3_aa: CAISPLATNTDTQYF

clone_size: .
v_call: TRBV5-1
cdr3_aa: CASSLRDRVINEQFF

clone_size: .
v_call: TRBV6-2/TRBV6-3
cdr3_aa: CASSYGGEKYF

clone_size: .
v_call: TRBV7-6
cdr3_aa: CASRLRGQTQYF

clone_size: .
v_call: TRBV5-5
cdr3_aa: CASSLEPGTGIRSEAFF

clone_size: .
v_call: TRBV3-1
cdr3_aa: CASSQQVFNSPLHF

clone_size: .
v_call: TRBV6-5
cdr3_aa: CASSYGQGGDTQYF

clone_size: .
v_call: TRBV10-1
cdr3_aa: CASSEEQLQETQYF

clone_size: .
v_call: TRBV4-1
cdr3_aa: CASSQVAGYSYNEQFF

clone_size: few
v_call: TRBV4-1
cdr3_aa: CASSQLPGQGERTEAFF

clone_size: .
v_call: TRBV3-1
cdr3_aa: CASSQLAGSYEQFF

clone_size: .
v_call: TRBV5-1
cdr3_aa: CVSKSGGLDEQYF

clone_size: .
v_call: TRBV4-1
cdr3_aa: CASGDSIRETQYF

clone_size: .
v_call: TRBV20-1
cdr3_aa: CSASWTGGTYVSNEQFF

clone_size: .
v_call: TRBV6-6
cdr3_aa: CASSRSRGGETQYF

clone_size: few
v_call: TRBV12-3/TRBV12-4
cdr3_aa: CASSLVTRYNEQFF

clone_size: few
v_call: TRBV29-1
cdr3_aa: CSVEEPTRTSYNEQFF

clone_size: .
v_call: TRBV11-2
cdr3_aa: CASSDHYQKSGQGFQSPLHF

clone_size: .
v_call: TRBV20-1
cdr3_aa: CSASLAGGHTDTQYF

clone_size: .
v_call: TRBV5-5
cdr3_aa: CASSLSGQNVANTGELFF

clone_size: few
v_call: TRBV12-3/TRBV12-4
cdr3_aa: CASRTWTGGLSNTGELFF

clone_size: many
v_call: TRBV28
cdr3_aa: CASSSGTGREAFF

clone_size: .
v_call: TRBV20-1
cdr3_aa: CSYGWSSPLHF

clone_size: .
v_call: TRBV10-1
cdr3_aa: CASSEVTGITDTQYF

clone_size: .
v_call: TRBV3-1
cdr3_aa: CAGSQDLVSYNEQFF

clone_size: once
v_call: TRBV6-2/TRBV6-3
cdr3_aa: CASSYWTPSTDTQYF

clone_size: few
v_call: TRBV4-2
cdr3_aa: CASSQEGTGGPYEQYF